What follows are 16 T cell receptor beta chains derived from one specimen sequenced in a study of shared clonotypes between healthy human individuals. Produced via immunoSEQ multiplex PCR; TCRdb's table is partial and in-frame only. The profile covers approximately 1.5 million clones, with 98% to 99% appearing a single time and over 0.3% taken by the ten largest. The sample consisted of naive CD4+ T cells sorted from blood. Subset reported: CD45RA+ positively selected. These receptors all stem from a man younger than 45 in good health.

This clone was counted a single time. V and J are TRBV6-5 and TRBJ2-7, with D possibly matching TRBD2 (7 bases). Germline V CDR1 and CDR2: MNHEY, SVGAGI. The length of the CDR3 is 14 residues. The V and J ends lost 6 bases and 6 bases respectively, with 18 bases between them. CDR3 nucleotide sequence: TGTGCCAGCAGAATACAGGGTAGGGGGGGCGAGCAGTACTTC. Translated, it gives CASRIQGRGGEQYF.

V gene TRBV25-1 combines with J gene TRBJ2-7; D not resolved. This CDR3 has 13 amino acids. Germline CDR1 is MGHDK and CDR2 is SYGVNS. With 8 bases removed from V and 0 bases from J, the gap between germline ends came to 11 bases. The CDR3 reads CASRPTASYEQYF. CDR3 nucleotides: TGTGCCAGCCGGCCGACGGCCTCCTACGAGCAGTACTTC.

The J gene is TRBJ1-5, the V gene TRBV6-1; a possible D gene is TRBD1 (5 bases). CDR3 length: 15 residues. Between the trimmed V and J ends, which lost 4 bases and 3 bases, there was a span of 13 bases. Germline assignment: CDR1 MNHNS and CDR2 SASEGT. CDR3 region: CASSAGRGLNQPQHF. The CDR3 DNA sequence: TGTGCCAGCAGTGCAGGGCGCGGTCTCAATCAGCCCCAGCATTTT.

The chain couples TRBV9 to TRBJ2-1; TRBD2 aligns across 9 bases. Losses at the gene ends were 0 bases for V and 9 bases for J; bases not matched to a gene: 10. This CDR3 is built from 16 residues. Germline V CDR1 and CDR2: SGDLS, YYNGEE. CDR3 protein: CASSVGAAGGPGEQFF. CDR3 nucleotide sequence: TGTGCCAGCAGCGTAGGGGCTGCGGGAGGGCCGGGTGAGCAGTTCTTC.

V usage is TRBV7-9 and J usage is TRBJ2-2; 9 nucleotides agree with TRBD2. The CDR3 is made up of 15 amino acids. CDR1 SEHNR and CDR2 FQNEAQ come from the germline V gene (reference sequence). The V segment lost 5 bases and the J segment 6 bases; nucleotides outside the gene matches: 7. This CDR3 is CASSRSGSGAGELFF. DNA of the CDR3: TGTGCCAGCAGCCGTAGCGGGAGCGGGGCCGGGGAGCTGTTTTTT.

The V gene is TRBV18, the J gene TRBJ2-1; D possibly corresponds to TRBD2 (5 bases). This CDR3 region has 15 residues. V lost 6 bases, J lost 2 bases, and 14 bases lay in between. CDR1 is KGHSH and CDR2 is LQKENI in the germline V gene. CDR3 DNA: TGTGCCAGCTCGCCGGGGATGACCGCCTACAATGAGCAGTTCTTC. Translation gives CASSPGMTAYNEQFF.

Only one count was recorded for this clone. The rearrangement links TRBV7-2 to TRBJ2-1, with TRBD1 matching 10 bases. The CDR3 runs to 15 residues. After removal of 5 bases from V and 5 bases from J, the junction contained 6 bases not matched to a gene. CDR1 SGHTA and CDR2 FQGNSA come from the germline V gene. As DNA, the CDR3 is TGTGCCAGCAGCCAGCGACAGGGGGCTAACAATGAGCAGTTCTTC. Protein product: CASSQRQGANNEQFF.

The rearrangement joins TRBV2 to TRBJ2-1; tentatively, D is TRBD1 (6 bases). This CDR3 comprises 12 residues. Looked up from germline, CDR1 is SNHLY and CDR2 is FYNNEI. V dropped 2 bases and J dropped 9 bases, with 8 bases sitting between them. CDR3 residues: CASSERTVEQFF. As DNA, the CDR3 is TGTGCCAGCAGTGAAAGGACAGTTGAGCAGTTCTTC.

The chain links TRBV6-6 to TRBJ2-3; D perhaps matches TRBD2 (5 bases). The germline gives CDR1 MNHNY, CDR2 SVGAGI (reference sequence). The CDR3 runs to 15 residues. Trimming took off 5 bases at V and 2 bases at J, with 14 bases between the two ends. CDR3 loop: CASSPRTRVTDTQYF. CDR3 DNA sequence: TGTGCCAGCAGTCCCCGGACTCGGGTCACAGATACGCAGTATTTT.

The DNA for the CDR3 is TGCGCCATCATACCGGGACAGGGGGATTCGAATAGCAATCAGCCCCAGCATTTT. Amino acids: CAIIPGQGDSNSNQPQHF. The genes are TRBV5-1 and TRBJ1-5; 11 bases map to TRBD1. V shed 9 bases, J shed 0 bases, and the junction held 14 bases outside the gene matches. There are 18 residues in the CDR3. The germline V gene encodes CDR1 SGHRS and CDR2 YFSETQ.

With respect to this clone: This CDR3 is also generated by other DNA sequences in the sample. This chain joins TRBV11-2 and TRBJ2-7; tentative D call: TRBD1 (6 bases). Germline CDR1 and CDR2: SGHAT and FQNNGV. This CDR3 has 14 amino acids. V was cut by 5 bases and J by 4 bases, with 15 bases left in between. CDR3 sequence (DNA): TGTGCCAGCAGCCTACAGCGGACAGCATACGAGCAGTACTTC. Its translation is CASSLQRTAYEQYF. Supplemented by reference TRBV11-2 and TRBJ2-7, the full variable domain reads EAGVAQSPRYKIIEKRQSVAFWCNPISGHATLYWYQQILGQGPKLLIQFQNNGVVDDSQLPKDRFSAERLKGVDSTLKIQPAKLEDSAVYLCASSLQRTAYEQYFGPGTRLTVT.

The chain combines TRBV5-4 with TRBJ2-7, with TRBD1 identical over 8 bases. Germline values: CDR1 SGHNT, CDR2 YYREEE (reference sequence). V was pared by 2 bases and J by 3 bases, with 4 bases of the junction left unmatched. The CDR3 is 14 amino acids. The CDR3 DNA sequence: TGTGCCAGCAGCTTTTCCGGACAGGGCTACGAGCAGTACTTC. Amino acid sequence: CASSFSGQGYEQYF.

The genes are TRBV7-8 and TRBJ2-7; maybe TRBD1 (5 bases). From germline, CDR1 is SGHVS and CDR2 FQNEAQ. V lost 5 bases and J 3 bases, leaving 14 bases between the germline ends. CDR3 length equals 14 residues. The CDR3 region is CASSDSTRGYEQYF. The CDR3 DNA reads as TGTGCCAGCAGCGACAGCACAAGGGGCTACGAGCAGTACTTC. The full variable domain, rest sourced from reference TRBV7-8 and TRBJ2-7, is GAGVSQSPRYKVAKRGQDVALRCDPISGHVSLFWYQQALGQGPEFLTYFQNEAQLDKSGLPSDRFFAERPEGSVSTLKIQRTQQEDSAVYLCASSDSTRGYEQYFGPGTRLTVT.

About this clone: Other DNA sequences of this sample code for an identical CDR3. The chain links TRBV18 to TRBJ2-2, with D hard to call. There are 13 residues in the CDR3. The ends were cut back, 6 bases at V and 6 bases at J, with 11 bases in the middle. The germline V gene has CDR1 KGHSH and CDR2 LQKENI. The CDR3: CASSPFQAGELFF. Written as DNA, the CDR3 is TGTGCCAGCTCGCCGTTCCAGGCCGGGGAGCTGTTTTTT. Looking up the rest from reference TRBV18 and TRBJ2-2 gives the full variable domain: NAGVMQNPRHLVRRRGQEARLRCSPMKGHSHVYWYRQLPEEGLKFMVYLQKENIIDESGMPKERFSAEFPKEGPSILRIQQVVRGDSAAYFCASSPFQAGELFFGEGSRLTVL.

This sequence joins TRBV5-4 and TRBJ2-7; TRBD2 agrees at 9 bases. Germline V gives CDR1 SGHNT, CDR2 YYREEE (reference sequence). V lost 6 bases and J lost 7; bases outside the gene matches: 11. The CDR3 is 14 amino acids. CDR3 nucleotides: TGTGCCAGCACCTGGACCGGGACTAGCCGAGAGCAGTACTTC. Protein product: CASTWTGTSREQYF.

The rearrangement links TRBV9 to TRBJ1-5, with TRBD1 as a possible D gene (5 bases). This CDR3 contains 13 residues. The ends were cut back, 3 bases at V and 10 bases at J, with 14 bases in the middle. Germline V gene data show CDR1 as SGDLS and CDR2 as YYNGEE. CDR3 amino acids: CASSGGTTGPQHF. The CDR3 DNA reads TGTGCCAGCAGCGGCGGGACCACGGGTCCCCAGCATTTT.